The 17 T cell receptor beta chains presented below share a single source sample, sequenced in a study of T cell repertoires in cytomegalovirus infection. Antigen specificity for these receptors is unknown. TCRdb re-called the reads through MiXCR, storing one row per CDR3 protein. This sample has roughly 990,000 distinct CDR3 sequences, with 30% to 40% found just once. The sample here was cultured CD8+ T cells from PBMCs, taken from culture after CMV antigen stimulation. Receptor source: a human donor in good health (CMV status not recorded). Some clones in this sample may be carry-over from other donors' samples.

This clonotype was recorded at least ten times. The rearrangement uses TRBV7-6 and TRBJ2-5; TRBD2 agrees at 9 bases. The CDR3 consists of 15 residues. V gave up 4 bases and J gave up 5 bases; unmatched junction bases: 8. The germline V gene has CDR1 SGHVS and CDR2 FNYEAQ. CDR3 DNA sequence: TGTGCCAGCAGCTCACCCGGACTAGCGCGCGAGACCCAGTACTTC. Encoded protein: CASSSPGLARETQYF.

The V and J genes are TRBV27 and TRBJ1-5; D unresolved. There are 14 residues in the CDR3. The ends were cut back, 7 bases at V and 1 base at J, with 11 bases in the middle. Germline V CDR1 and CDR2: MNHEY, SMNVEV (reference sequence). The CDR3 nucleotides read TGTGCCAGCACATCTGGCCAGAGCAATCAGCCCCAGCATTTT. It translates to CASTSGQSNQPQHF.

The rearrangement links TRBV15 to TRBJ2-7, with D possibly TRBD2 on 5 matching bases. This CDR3 spans 15 amino acids. V dropped 0 bases and J dropped 7 bases, with 16 bases sitting between them. CDR1 is LNHNV and CDR2 is YYDKDF in the germline V gene (reference sequence). CDR3 DNA sequence: TGTGCCACCAGCAGAGATCTCGGGGTCCGGGCGGAGCAGTACTTC. Translated: CATSRDLGVRAEQYF.

This clonotype was seen a handful of times. This chain links TRBV14 with TRBJ2-7; D unclear. From germline, CDR1 is SGHDN and CDR2 FVKESK. The CDR3 loop spans 12 amino acids. V lost 3 bases and J lost 4, with 7 bases in between. CDR3 DNA sequence: TGTGCCAGCAGCCAGATTTCTTACGAGCAGTACTTC. Amino acid sequence: CASSQISYEQYF.

This clonotype was found a few times. J is TRBJ1-1 and V is TRBV19, with unresolved D. Looked up from germline, CDR1 is LNHDA and CDR2 is SQIVND (reference sequence). The CDR3 sequence is 16 residues long. Trimming cost V 3 bases and J 0 bases, with 14 bases left between them. This chain's CDR3 is CASSIGIGYMNTEAFF. The CDR3, as DNA: TGTGCCAGTAGTATCGGGATAGGCTATATGAACACTGAAGCTTTCTTT.

The chain couples TRBV7-3 to TRBJ1-6, with D possibly being TRBD1 (6 bases). CDR1 is SGHTA, CDR2 FQGTGA, per germline. Trimming removed 0 bases at V and 10 bases at J, with 13 bases between. The CDR3 has 15 residues. CDR3 sequence (DNA): TGTGCCAGCAGCTTAACCCCAGGGGTGGGGTCACCCCTCCACTTT. This translates into CASSLTPGVGSPLHF.

This clonotype was seen at least ten times. The chain is built from TRBV7-9 and TRBJ2-1, with 14 bases identical to TRBD2. Per the germline V gene, CDR1 is SEHNR and CDR2 is FQNEAQ (reference sequence). J lost 6 bases, V lost 7 bases, and 11 bases had no gene match. The CDR3 contains 17 residues. The CDR3 loop reads CASTPGLAGELFNEQFF. The CDR3 DNA follows: TGTGCCAGCACCCCGGGACTAGCGGGGGAACTGTTCAATGAGCAGTTCTTC.

The DNA for the CDR3 is TGTGCCAGCAGTTCTAGCGGGGGTTTGATTGAGCAGTTCTTC. Encoded protein: CASSSSGGLIEQFF. The rearrangement uses TRBV12-3 or TRBV12-4 and TRBJ2-1, with 10 bases matching TRBD2. This CDR3 is 14 amino acids long. The trim removed 4 bases at V and 9 bases at J, leaving 6 bases unmatched.

This clonotype appeared a few times. The chain has TRBV6-1 and TRBJ2-1; D remains unclear. Trimming took 7 bases from V and 5 from J, leaving 6 bases between them. There are 11 residues in the CDR3. Germline-derived CDR1 and CDR2 are MNHNS and SASEGT. CDR3 DNA: TGTGCCAGCACCATGGACAATGAGCAGTTCTTC. It is translated as CASTMDNEQFF.

The CDR3 DNA reads as TGTGCCAGCAGACGGACAGGGGTAACCTACGAGCAGTACTTC. This codes for CASRRTGVTYEQYF. The rearrangement joins TRBV6-5 to TRBJ2-7; TRBD1 matches 9 bases. Looked up from germline, CDR1 is MNHEY and CDR2 is SVGAGI. The J segment lost 2 bases and the V segment lost 6 bases, leaving 5 bases of the junction unmatched. The CDR3 contains 14 residues.

The genes are TRBV6-2 or TRBV6-3 and TRBJ2-7; possible D gene TRBD2, 6 bases. V lost 5 bases and J lost 6, with 20 bases in between. The CDR3 covers 15 residues. Looked up from germline, CDR1 is MNHEY and CDR2 is SVGEGT. CDR3 sequence reads: CASSLTLSGTPEQYV. The CDR3 DNA sequence: TGTGCCAGCAGTCTCACTCTTAGCGGTACTCCCGAGCAGTACGTC.

On this clonotype itself: Relative to the germline gene, one junction end is altered; a read error may explain this. The genes are TRBV27 and TRBJ2-7; the match to TRBD1 covers 7 bases. The CDR3 runs to 15 residues. Per the germline V gene, CDR1 is MNHEY and CDR2 is SMNVEV (reference sequence). CDR3 amino acids: CASSPTGETSCEQYF. The CDR3 bases are TGTGCCAGCAGTCCCACAGGGGAGACCTCCTGCGAGCAGTACTTC.

This clonotype has a count of ten or more. The CDR3 sequence: CASSYGGGPDTQYF. The CDR3 DNA sequence: TGTGCCAGCAGCTACGGGGGGGGACCAGATACGCAGTATTTT. This chain links TRBV7-8 with TRBJ2-3, with 8 bases identical to TRBD2. J lost 4 bases, V lost 4 bases, and 4 bases had no gene match. The length of the CDR3 is 14 residues. CDR1 and CDR2 from the germline V gene are SGHVS and FQNEAQ.

With respect to this clonotype: Being one base from a much bigger clone, this may be a read error. The chain couples TRBV7-2 to TRBJ2-7, with 8 positions matching TRBD2. The CDR3 covers 15 residues. Germline-derived CDR1 and CDR2 are SGHTA and FQGNSA. The CDR3 loop reads CVSSLERGLNYEQYF. The DNA for the CDR3 is TGTGTCAGCAGCTTAGAGCGGGGGCTCAACTACGAGCAGTACTTC.

V and J are TRBV4-2 and TRBJ2-5; 11 bases match TRBD2. Germline V gives CDR1 LGHNA, CDR2 YNFKEQ. The CDR3 covers 18 residues. J lost 2 bases, V lost 0 bases, and 8 bases had no gene match. This CDR3 is CASSQDPASGGTQETQYF. The DNA for the CDR3 is TGTGCCAGCAGCCAAGATCCGGCTAGCGGGGGGACTCAAGAGACCCAGTACTTC.

This clonotype has just a few counts. This chain joins TRBV7-9 and TRBJ1-3; TRBD1 aligns across 8 bases. CDR1 and CDR2 (germline): SEHNR, FQNEAQ (reference sequence). The CDR3 is 17 amino acids. The V gene end was trimmed by 5 bases and the J gene end by 2 bases; junction bases not matched to a gene: 11. CDR3 loop: CASSPTRRGPAGNTIYF. Here the CDR3 DNA reads TGTGCCAGCAGCCCGACTCGCAGGGGGCCGGCTGGAAACACCATATATTTT.

This rearrangement joins TRBV27 to TRBJ2-5, with TRBD2 as a possible D gene (5 bases). CDR3 size: 12 residues. V shed 6 bases and J shed 3 bases, with 8 bases lying between them. Germline V gene data show CDR1 as MNHEY and CDR2 as SMNVEV (reference sequence). The CDR3 region has the DNA TGTGCCAGCAGGAGAGGGAAAGAGACCCAGTACTTC. It encodes CASRRGKETQYF.